Detailed here is one T cell receptor (beta chain). In the original workflow: For nucleated cells, counts were estimated from reference gene primer amplification. The table came from immunoSEQ multiplex PCR; TCRdb's copy has only in-frame clones and leaves some out. The V and J calls and the clone size are those of that table, but D and trimming were determined from the DNA. Of fewer than 250,000 clones listed, around four fifths are singletons. Germline CDR1 and CDR2: MGHRA and YSYEKL. The CDR3 spans 15 residues. Trimming took 0 bases from V and 6 from J; bases not matched to a gene: 5. The data were obtained in a study of blood T cell repertoires in COVID-19. Study background: Samples taken during acute and convalescent COVID-19 were collected in the United States, Italy and Spain. PBMCs, B-cell-depleted T cells, or T cells were the source of the cDNA or gDNA that made up the material.

The source material was peripheral blood. The sequence derives from a middle-aged man with active or convalescent COVID-19. The chain links TRBV4-1 to TRBJ1-5, with 7 bases lining up with TRBD1. DNA of the CDR3: TGCGCCAGCAGCCAAGAGGGACAGACGGGTCAGCCCCAGCATTTT. Translation: CASSQEGQTGQPQHF.